Ten or more counts support the clone carrying this TCR beta chain. Antigen specificity is unknown. Individual cDNA molecules were tagged with unique molecular identifiers. TCRdb used MiXCR to reprocess the 5' RACE reads, holding one entry per CDR3 protein. This sample has some 32,000 distinct CDR3 sequences, with roughly 7.2% found just once. The length of the CDR3 is 15 residues. Deletions cut 3 bases from V and 1 base from J, with 13 bases between. CDR1 and CDR2 (germline): LGHNA, YSLEER. The sample is drawn from a study of early T cells in non-severe SARS-CoV-2 infection. Study-level background: The authors sequenced bulk RNA from unsorted whole blood, leaving chains unpaired.

Study conclusions and caveats: VDJdb matches were skewed toward anti-spike CD8 T cell responses.

Sequencing was performed on whole blood. The TCR originated in an adult who was a healthcare worker with PCR-confirmed SARS-CoV-2 infection or an uninfected control (not recorded which). The rearrangement links TRBV4-3 to TRBJ2-7, with D uncertain. CDR3 coding DNA: TGCGCCAGCAGCCAGACCCTGGACGGTTCCTACGAGCAGTACTTC. It is translated as CASSQTLDGSYEQYF.